What follows are 5 T cell receptor beta chains derived from one specimen sequenced in a study of regulatory T cells in long-lasting Graves disease. Combining iRepertoire HTBI primers with Arm-PCR of CDR3 regions, the authors built TCR beta libraries. TCRdb re-derived calls from the multiplex PCR reads in MiXCR, one entry per CDR3 protein. The table shows about 470,000 distinct CDR3 sequences, with 20% to 25% occurring only once. Time point defined: persistent/refractory GD, antithyroid drugs over 5 years with positive TRAb. The TCR library was made from RNA extracted from PBMCs. Sequenced material: peripheral blood mononuclear cells (PBMCs), taken when the disease was refractory, from a patient treated with antithyroid drugs. These receptors were obtained from a female donor with Graves disease.

The chain joins TRBV5-1 to TRBJ2-5, with D possibly matching TRBD2 (5 bases). The J call may not be correct, given that the DNA end is closer to TRBJ2-7. The germline V gene has CDR1 SGHRS and CDR2 YFSETQ. There are 13 residues in the CDR3. The CDR3 loop is CASSFADFYEQYF. The CDR3 DNA reads TGCGCCAGCAGTTTTGCGGACTTCTACGAGCAGTACTTC.

This clonotype was detected only a few times. A much larger clone differs from this one at a single base, so this may be a read error. Since no conserved phenylalanine or tryptophan closes the CDR3, a read error is the likely cause. The rearrangement links TRBV28 to TRBJ1-1; no reliable D call. V lost 6 bases and J 0 bases, leaving 8 bases between the germline ends. CDR3 length: 13 amino acids. Germline V gene sequence: CDR1 MDHEN, CDR2 SYDVKM. The CDR3 loop reads CASRWTVNTEAFS. DNA for the CDR3: TGTGCCAGCAGGTGGACGGTGAACACTGAAGCTTTCTCT.

This clonotype was observed a handful of times. J is TRBJ1-2 and V is TRBV29-1, with no clear D. The germline V gene encodes CDR1 SQVTM and CDR2 ANQGSEA. V was clipped by 2 bases and J by 8 bases, with 12 bases between them. The CDR3 covers 12 residues. The CDR3 protein is CSVEKEGGGYTF. The CDR3 DNA is TGCAGCGTTGAAAAAGAGGGCGGGGGCTACACCTTC.

This clonotype was detected only a few times. The chain uses TRBV28 and TRBJ2-1, with TRBD2 matching 10 bases. CDR3 length: 17 amino acids. Trimming took 0 bases from V and 9 from J; bases not matched to a gene: 11. Looked up from germline, CDR1 is MDHEN and CDR2 is SYDVKM. The CDR3 nucleotides read TGTGCCAGCAGTTTATGCAAGGGGTCTAGCGGGGGCTGTGAGCAGTTCTTC. Its translation is CASSLCKGSSGGCEQFF.

The table lists this clonotype with a few counts. This rearrangement joins TRBV11-2 to TRBJ2-2, with a possible D match to TRBD2 (7 bases). This CDR3 spans 16 amino acids. Germline V lookup: CDR1 SGHAT, CDR2 FQNNGV. V was trimmed by 5 bases and J by 4 bases, leaving 17 bases between them. The CDR3 coding sequence is TGTGCCAGCAGCCCCCCTGGGAGGGGGAGCACCGGGGAGCTGTTTTTT. This encodes CASSPPGRGSTGELFF.